The clone carrying this T cell receptor beta chain has just a few counts. Antigen: not known. This CDR3 contains 15 residues. Germline lookup yields CDR1 MNHNS and CDR2 SASEGT. V was pared by 5 bases and J by 0 bases, with 12 bases between. The sample comes from a study of T cells in Graves' hyperthyroidism and ophthalmopathy. Patients with uncontrolled infections, other autoimmune diseases, pregnancy or lactation were excluded. Thyroid ultrasound and orbital computed tomography, with clinical symptoms and serum thyroxine and TRAb, informed diagnoses. From RNA transcripts, TCR beta CDR3 regions were amplified. The HTBI primer set was used in a first-round RT-PCR of the TCR CDR3. From the multiplex PCR reads, TCRdb called clonotypes with MiXCR, one entry per CDR3 protein. The table has about 300,000 distinct CDR3 sequences, 16% seen once; the top ten hold around a third. General study findings and limits: The blood repertoire included most of the expanded thyroid clonotypes above 0.001.

This clonotype was sampled from a young man with Graves' hyperthyroidism. The rearrangement uses TRBV6-1 and TRBJ2-3; D remains unclear. Specimen: blood. This chain's CDR3 is CASSYGFSSTDTQYF. The CDR3 DNA reads as TGTGCCAGCAGTTACGGCTTTTCGAGCACAGATACGCAGTATTTT.